This T cell receptor (beta chain) came from a study of PD-1 blockade in classical Hodgkin lymphoma. Every single patient, without exception, relapsed after autologous stem cell transplantation, and brentuximab vedotin exposure varied. Best responses fell into complete response, partial response or progressive disease. Some clones are missing from TCRdb's copy, which holds only in-frame ones; the method was immunoSEQ multiplex PCR. Here the sample spans some 93,000 clones, roughly 89% being singletons. From germline, CDR1 is SGHAT and CDR2 FQNNGV. V lost 0 bases and J 3 bases, leaving 9 bases between the germline ends. This CDR3 is built from 14 residues.

The sample consisted of peripheral blood mononuclear cells (PBMCs), taken before the second cycle of nivolumab. The sequence came from a human donor with classical Hodgkin lymphoma. The chain is built from TRBV11-2 and TRBJ2-7; D gene uncertain. CDR3 nucleotides: TGTGCCAGCAGCTTAGATCCACTTAACTACGAGCAGTACTTC. This sequence encodes CASSLDPLNYEQYF.